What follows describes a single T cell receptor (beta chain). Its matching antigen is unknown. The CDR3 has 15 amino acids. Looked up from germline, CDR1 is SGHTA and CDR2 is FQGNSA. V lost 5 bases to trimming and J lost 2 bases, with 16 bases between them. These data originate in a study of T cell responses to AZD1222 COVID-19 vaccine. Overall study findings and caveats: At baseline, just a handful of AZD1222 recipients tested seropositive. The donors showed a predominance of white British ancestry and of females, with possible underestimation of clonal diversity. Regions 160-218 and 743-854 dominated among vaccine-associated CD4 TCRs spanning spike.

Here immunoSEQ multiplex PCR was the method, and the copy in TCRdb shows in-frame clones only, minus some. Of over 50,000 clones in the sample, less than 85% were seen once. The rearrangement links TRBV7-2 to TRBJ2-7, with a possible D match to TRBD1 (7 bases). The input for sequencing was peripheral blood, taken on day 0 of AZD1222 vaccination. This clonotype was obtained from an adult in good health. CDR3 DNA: TGTGCCAGCAGCCCGCGGGCAGGGGGGCCCTACGAGCAGTACTTC. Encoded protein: CASSPRAGGPYEQYF.